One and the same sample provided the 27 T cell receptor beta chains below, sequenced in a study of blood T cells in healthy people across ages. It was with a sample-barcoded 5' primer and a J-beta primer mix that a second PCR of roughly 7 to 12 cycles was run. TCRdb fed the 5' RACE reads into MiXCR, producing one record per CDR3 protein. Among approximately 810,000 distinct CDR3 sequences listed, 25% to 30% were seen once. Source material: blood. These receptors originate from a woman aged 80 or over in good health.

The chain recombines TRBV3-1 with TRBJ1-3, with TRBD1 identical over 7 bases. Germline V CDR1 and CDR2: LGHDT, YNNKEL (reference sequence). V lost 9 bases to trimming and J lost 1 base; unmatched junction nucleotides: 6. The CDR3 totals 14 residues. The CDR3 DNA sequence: TGTGCCAGTCGAGAACAGGGGTCTGGAAACACCATATATTTT. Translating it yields CASREQGSGNTIYF.

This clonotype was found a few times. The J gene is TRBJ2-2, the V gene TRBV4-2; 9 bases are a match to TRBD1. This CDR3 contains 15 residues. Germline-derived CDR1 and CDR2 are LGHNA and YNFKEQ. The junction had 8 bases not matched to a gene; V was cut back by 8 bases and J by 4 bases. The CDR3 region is CASLMTGGSTGELFF. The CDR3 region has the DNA TGTGCCAGCCTGATGACAGGGGGAAGCACCGGGGAGCTGTTTTTT.

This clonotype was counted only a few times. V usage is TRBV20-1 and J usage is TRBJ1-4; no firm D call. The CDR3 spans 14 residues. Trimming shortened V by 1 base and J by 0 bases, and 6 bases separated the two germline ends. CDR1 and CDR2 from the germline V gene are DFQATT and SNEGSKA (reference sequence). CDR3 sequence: CSARAGSTNEKLFF. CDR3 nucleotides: TGCAGTGCTAGAGCGGGGTCAACTAATGAAAAACTGTTTTTT.

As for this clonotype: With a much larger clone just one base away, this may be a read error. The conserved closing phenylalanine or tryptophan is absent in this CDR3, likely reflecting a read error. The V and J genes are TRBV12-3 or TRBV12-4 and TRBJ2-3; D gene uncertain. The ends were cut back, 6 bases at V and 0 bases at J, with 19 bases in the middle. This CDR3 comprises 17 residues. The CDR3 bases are TGTGCCAGCAGAGACAACGCTCGTAAAGCTAGCACAGATACGCAGTATTCT. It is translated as CASRDNARKASTDTQYS.

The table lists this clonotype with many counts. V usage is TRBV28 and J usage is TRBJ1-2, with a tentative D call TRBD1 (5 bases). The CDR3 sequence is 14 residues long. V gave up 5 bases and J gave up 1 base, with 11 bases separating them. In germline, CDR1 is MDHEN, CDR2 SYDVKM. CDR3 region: CASSVTTVNYGYTF. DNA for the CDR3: TGTGCCAGCAGTGTTACGACAGTTAACTATGGCTACACCTTC.

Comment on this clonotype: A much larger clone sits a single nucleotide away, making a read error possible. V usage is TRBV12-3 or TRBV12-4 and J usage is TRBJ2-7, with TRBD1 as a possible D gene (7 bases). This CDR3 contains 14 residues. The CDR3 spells CASSLARGAYEQCF. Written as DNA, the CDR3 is TGTGCCAGCAGTTTGGCCAGGGGGGCCTACGAGCAGTGCTTC.

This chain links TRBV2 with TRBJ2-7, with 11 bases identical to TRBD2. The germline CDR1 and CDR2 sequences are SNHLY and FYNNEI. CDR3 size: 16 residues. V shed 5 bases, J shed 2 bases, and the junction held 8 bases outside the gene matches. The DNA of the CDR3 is TGTGCCAGCAGTCTGGCGGCTAGCGGGGGGCCCTACGAGCAGTACTTC. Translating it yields CASSLAASGGPYEQYF.

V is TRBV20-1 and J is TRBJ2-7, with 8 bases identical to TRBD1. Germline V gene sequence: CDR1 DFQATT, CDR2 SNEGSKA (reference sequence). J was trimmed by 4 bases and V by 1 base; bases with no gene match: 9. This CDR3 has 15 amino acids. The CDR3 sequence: CSARVGTGELYEQYF. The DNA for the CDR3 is TGCAGTGCTAGAGTGGGGACAGGTGAATTATACGAGCAGTACTTC.

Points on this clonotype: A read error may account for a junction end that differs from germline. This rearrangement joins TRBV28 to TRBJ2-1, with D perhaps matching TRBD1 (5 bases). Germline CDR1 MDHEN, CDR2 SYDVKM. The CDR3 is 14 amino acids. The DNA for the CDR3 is TGTGCCGGCAGGTCAGGGATTGCCTACAATGAGCAGTTCTTC. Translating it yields CAGRSGIAYNEQFF.

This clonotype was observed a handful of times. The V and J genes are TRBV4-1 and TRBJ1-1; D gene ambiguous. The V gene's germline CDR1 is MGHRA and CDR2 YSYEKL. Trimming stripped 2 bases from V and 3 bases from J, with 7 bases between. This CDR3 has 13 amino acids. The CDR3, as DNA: TGCGCCAGCAGCCAAAGGAGGGACACTGAAGCTTTCTTT. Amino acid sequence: CASSQRRDTEAFF.

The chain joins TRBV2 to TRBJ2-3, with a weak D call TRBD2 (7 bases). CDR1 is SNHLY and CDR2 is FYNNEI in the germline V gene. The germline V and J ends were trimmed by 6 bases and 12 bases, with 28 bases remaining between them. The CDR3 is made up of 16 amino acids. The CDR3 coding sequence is TGTGCCAGCAGGGGGGGGACAACACTCCTGGTCCTTGGACAGTATTTT. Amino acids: CASRGGTTLLVLGQYF.

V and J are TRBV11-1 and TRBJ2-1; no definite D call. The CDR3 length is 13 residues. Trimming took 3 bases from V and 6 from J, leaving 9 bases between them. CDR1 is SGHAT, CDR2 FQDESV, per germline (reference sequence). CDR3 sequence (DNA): TGTGCCAGCAGCTTTCAACCGATCAATGAGCAGTTCTTC. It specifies CASSFQPINEQFF. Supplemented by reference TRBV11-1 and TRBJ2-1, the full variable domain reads EAEVAQSPRYKITEKSQAVAFWCDPISGHATLYWYRQILGQGPELLVQFQDESVVDDSQLPKDRFSAERLKGVDSTLKIQPAELGDSAMYLCASSFQPINEQFFGPGTRLTVL.

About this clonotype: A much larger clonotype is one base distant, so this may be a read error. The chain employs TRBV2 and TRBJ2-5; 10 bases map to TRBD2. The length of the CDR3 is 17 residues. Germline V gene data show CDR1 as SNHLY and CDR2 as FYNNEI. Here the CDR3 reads CAGSGAYLAGEKETQYF. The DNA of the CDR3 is TGTGCCGGCAGTGGTGCCTATCTAGCGGGGGAAAAAGAGACCCAGTACTTC.

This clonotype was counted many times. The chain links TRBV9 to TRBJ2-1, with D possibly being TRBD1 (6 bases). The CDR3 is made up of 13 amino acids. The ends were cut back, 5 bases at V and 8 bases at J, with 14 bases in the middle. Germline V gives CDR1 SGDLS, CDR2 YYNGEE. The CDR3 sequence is CASRGSQGDEQFF. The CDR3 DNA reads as TGTGCCAGCAGAGGGTCACAGGGCGATGAGCAGTTCTTC.

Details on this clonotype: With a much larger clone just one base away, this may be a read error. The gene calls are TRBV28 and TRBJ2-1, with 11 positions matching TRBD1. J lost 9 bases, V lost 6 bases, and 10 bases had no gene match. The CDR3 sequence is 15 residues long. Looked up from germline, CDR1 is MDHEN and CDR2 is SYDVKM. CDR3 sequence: CASSPPGQGGSEQFF. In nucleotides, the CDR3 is TGTGCCAGCAGCCCTCCGGGACAGGGGGGTAGTGAGCAGTTCTTC.

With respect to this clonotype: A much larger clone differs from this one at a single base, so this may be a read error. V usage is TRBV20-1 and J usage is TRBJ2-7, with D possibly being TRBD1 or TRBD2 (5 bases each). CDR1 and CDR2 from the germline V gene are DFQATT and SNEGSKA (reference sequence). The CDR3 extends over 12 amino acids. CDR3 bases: TGCAGGGCTAGAGGGGACCACTACGAGCAGTACTTC. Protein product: CRARGDHYEQYF.

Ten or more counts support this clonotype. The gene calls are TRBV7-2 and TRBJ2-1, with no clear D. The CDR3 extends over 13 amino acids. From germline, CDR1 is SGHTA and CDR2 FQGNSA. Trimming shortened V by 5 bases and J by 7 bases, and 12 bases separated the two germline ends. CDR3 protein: CASSTTRINEQFF. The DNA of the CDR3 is TGTGCCAGCAGCACGACCCGAATTAATGAGCAGTTCTTC.

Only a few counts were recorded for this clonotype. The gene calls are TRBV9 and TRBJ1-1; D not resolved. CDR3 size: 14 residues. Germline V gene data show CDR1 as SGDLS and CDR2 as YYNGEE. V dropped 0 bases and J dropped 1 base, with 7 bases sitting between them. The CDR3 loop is CASSVGGWNTEAFF. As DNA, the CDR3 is TGTGCCAGCAGCGTAGGCGGCTGGAACACTGAAGCTTTCTTT.

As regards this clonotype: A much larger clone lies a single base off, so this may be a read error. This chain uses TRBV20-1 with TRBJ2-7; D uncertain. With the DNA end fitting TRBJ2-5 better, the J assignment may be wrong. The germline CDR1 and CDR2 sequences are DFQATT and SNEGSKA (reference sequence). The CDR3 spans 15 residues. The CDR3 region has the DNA TGCAGTGCTAGAAAATCAGCGTGGCCGAGAGAGACCCAGTACTTC. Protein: CSARKSAWPRETQYF.

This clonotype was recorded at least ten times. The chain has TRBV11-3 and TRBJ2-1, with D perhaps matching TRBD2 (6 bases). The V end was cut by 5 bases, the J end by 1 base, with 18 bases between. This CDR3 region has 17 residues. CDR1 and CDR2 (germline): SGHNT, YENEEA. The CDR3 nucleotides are TGTGCCAGCAGCCGCGCCCCGGGAGATGGGTCCTACAATGAGCAGTTCTTC. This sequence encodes CASSRAPGDGSYNEQFF. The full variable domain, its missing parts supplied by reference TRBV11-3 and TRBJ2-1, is EAGVVQSPRYKIIEKKQPVAFWCNPISGHNTLYWYLQNLGQGPELLIRYENEEAVDDSQLPKDRFSAERLKGVDSTLKIQPAELGDSAVYLCASSRAPGDGSYNEQFFGPGTRLTVL.

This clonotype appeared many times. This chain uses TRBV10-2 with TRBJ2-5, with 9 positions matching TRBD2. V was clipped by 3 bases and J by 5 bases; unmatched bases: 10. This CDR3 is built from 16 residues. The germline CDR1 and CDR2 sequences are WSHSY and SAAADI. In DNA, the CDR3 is TGCGCCAGCAGTGAATTAGGCGGGGGGGCCGACGAGACCCAGTACTTC. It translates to CASSELGGGADETQYF.

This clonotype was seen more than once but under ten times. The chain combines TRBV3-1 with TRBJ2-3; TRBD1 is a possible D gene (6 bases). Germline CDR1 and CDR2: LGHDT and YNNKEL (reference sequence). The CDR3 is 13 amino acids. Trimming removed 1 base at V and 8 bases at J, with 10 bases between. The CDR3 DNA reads TGTGCCAGCAGCCAAGCAGGGGACGGTACGCAGTATTTT. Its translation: CASSQAGDGTQYF.

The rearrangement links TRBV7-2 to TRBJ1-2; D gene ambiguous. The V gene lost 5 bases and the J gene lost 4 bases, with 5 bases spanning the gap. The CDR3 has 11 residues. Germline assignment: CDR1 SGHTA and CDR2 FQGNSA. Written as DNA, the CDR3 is TGTGCCAGCAGCAAGACCTATGGCTACACCTTC. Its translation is CASSKTYGYTF.

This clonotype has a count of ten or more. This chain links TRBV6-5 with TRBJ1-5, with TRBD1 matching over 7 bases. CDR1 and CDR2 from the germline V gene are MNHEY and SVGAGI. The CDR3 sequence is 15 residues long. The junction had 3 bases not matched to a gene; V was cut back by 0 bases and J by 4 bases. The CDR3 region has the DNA TGTGCCAGCAGTTACTCCCGGGACAGTAATCAGCCCCAGCATTTT. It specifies CASSYSRDSNQPQHF.

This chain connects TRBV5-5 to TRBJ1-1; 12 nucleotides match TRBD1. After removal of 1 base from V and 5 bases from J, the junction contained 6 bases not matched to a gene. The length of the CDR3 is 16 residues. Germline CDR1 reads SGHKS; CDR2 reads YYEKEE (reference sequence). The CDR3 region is CASSLTWDRGRTEAFF. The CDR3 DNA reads TGTGCCAGCAGCTTGACATGGGACAGGGGGCGTACTGAAGCTTTCTTT. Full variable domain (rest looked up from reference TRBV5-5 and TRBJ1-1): DAGVTQSPTHLIKTRGQQVTLRCSPISGHKSVSWYQQVLGQGPQFIFQYYEKEERGRGNFPDRFSARQFPNYSSELNVNALLLGDSALYLCASSLTWDRGRTEAFFGQGTRLTVV.

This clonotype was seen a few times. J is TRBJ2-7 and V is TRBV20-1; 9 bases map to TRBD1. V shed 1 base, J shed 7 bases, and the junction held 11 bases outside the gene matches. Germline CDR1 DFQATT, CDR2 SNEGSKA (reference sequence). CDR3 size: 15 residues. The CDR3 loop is CSARAQGAIRLEQYF. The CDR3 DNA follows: TGCAGTGCTAGAGCACAGGGGGCTATTCGTCTGGAGCAGTACTTC.

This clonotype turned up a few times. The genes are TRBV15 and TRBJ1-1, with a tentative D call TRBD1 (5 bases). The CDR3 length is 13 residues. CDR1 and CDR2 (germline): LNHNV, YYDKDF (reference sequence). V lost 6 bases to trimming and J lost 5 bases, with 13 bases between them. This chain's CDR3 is CATSSGGLTEAFF. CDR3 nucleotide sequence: TGTGCCACCAGTTCGGGGGGATTGACTGAAGCTTTCTTT.